These 2 T cell receptor beta chains originate from one sample sequenced in a study of blood T cell repertoires in COVID-19. Sequenced by immunoSEQ multiplex PCR; TCRdb stores in-frame clones only, minus some. The table includes around 400,000 clones, about 90% detected once. Sequenced material: PBMCs or T cells enriched from blood (not recorded which). Receptor source: a woman in her twenties or thirties who had recovered from COVID-19.

This chain connects TRBV6-2 or TRBV6-3 to TRBJ2-7, with TRBD1 matching 8 bases. The V gene end was trimmed by 0 bases and the J gene end by 5 bases; junction bases not matched to a gene: 15. Germline-derived CDR1 and CDR2 are MNHEY and SVGEGT. CDR3 length equals 18 residues. The CDR3 sequence: CASSYSVAQGAFSNEQYF. DNA of the CDR3: TGTGCCAGCAGTTACTCCGTCGCCCAGGGGGCCTTTTCTAACGAGCAGTACTTC.

This rearrangement joins TRBV21-1 to TRBJ2-7; the table assigns TRBD2, which was not confirmed against the DNA. TRBV21-1 is termed a pseudogene. The CDR3 is 15 residues long. CDR3 sequence: CASRVHGFGSYEQYF. CDR3 DNA: TGTGCCAGCAGGGTGCACGGGTTTGGCTCCTACGAGCAGTACTTC.